This T cell receptor (beta chain) was recovered during a study of Graves' ophthalmopathy and Graves' hyperthyroidism (dated by TCRdb to 2016 to 2018). Regarding the complete study: Peripheral blood was collected at initial diagnosis, before any treatment. The 100 discovery patients were randomly divided into training and test sets at a 7:3 ratio. An independent validation cohort comprised roughly 20 hyperthyroidism patients and about 16 patients who later progressed from hyperthyroidism to ophthalmopathy. The study used signatures of the TCR beta repertoire to tell Graves' ophthalmopathy apart from Graves' hyperthyroidism and to predict which patients would progress to ophthalmopathy. In total, 135 blood samples were TCR-sequenced: 43 ophthalmopathy, roughly 77 hyperthyroidism and approximately 17 hyperthyroidism-to-ophthalmopathy patients. Once sampling was done, hyperthyroidism patients were given methimazole at a starting dose of 30 mg daily, while ophthalmopathy patients were given high-dose intravenous methylprednisolone. In about 6 hyperthyroidism patients, the T-cell repertoire of thyroid tissue was compared with the T-cell repertoire of blood. To explore V-J signatures that distinguish ophthalmopathy from hyperthyroidism, a discovery set of about 99 patients was enrolled, made up of over 40 with ophthalmopathy and 57 with stable hyperthyroidism. The study at large found these results: Sample size was not predetermined statistically, and investigators were not blinded to group allocation. In validation, the model predicted ophthalmopathy progression with about 71% sensitivity and 72% to 80% specificity; roughly 12 predicted patients were CT-confirmed with GO in a median of approximately six months. Most expanded thyroid clonotypes with frequency above 0.001 were also detected in blood, suggesting blood repertoires may reflect the thyroid immune response. The 13-signature model separated ophthalmopathy from stable hyperthyroidism with 85% to 90% sensitivity and around 81% specificity in cross-validation, and 80%/75% in the test set.

In this sample, this clonotype turned up a few times. Its target antigen remains unknown. One end of the junction is discordant with germline, which a read error may explain. TCR beta CDR3 regions were amplified from RNA transcripts for repertoire sequencing. The first round of RT-PCR was done with HTBI primers and the Qiagen OneStep RT-PCR kit, and was followed by a second round of multiplex PCR, then size selection and purification. Sequencing of the libraries was carried out on an Illumina HiSeq2000 in paired-end mode with 100 bp reads. Per the source publication's procedure: SOAPnuke was used for read processing, and reads with adapters, uncalled bases, a mean Phred below 15, or no exact constant-primer or identifier match were discarded. High-quality paired reads were merged with COPE v1.2.5. Unique nucleotide sequences were defined as clonotypes and aligned to IMGT TRB V, D and J references using MiTCR v1.1. The analysis was limited to V-J combinations with a frequency above 0.0001, which together covered around 99% of the repertoires. A TCR clonal expansion and chaos score per V-J combination was defined as the ratio of F50 clonal expansion to chaos observed in the TCRdist matrix. Welch's t-statistics and random forest were used to narrow the features down to 13 V-J combinations, which were then fed into a naive Bayes classifier. The Morisita-Horn index was used to measure how similar the thyroid and blood repertoires were. The public reads were run again by TCRdb, first through fastp at Q25 and then through MiXCR, and only productive beta chains were kept. Rows with one shared CDR3 protein collapse into an entry with the most common genes and DNA. The V and J calls come from TCRdb's annotation, not from the publication. Here the sample has fewer than 650,000 distinct CDR3 sequences; approximately 22% occur a single time. In total, the top ten clones hold more than 5.5% of the sample.

The germline V gene specifies SGHTA as CDR1 and FQGTGA as CDR2. Taken from cysteine to phenylalanine, the CDR3 has 16 residues. CDR3 DNA only is kept here, 48 bases in frame from base 1. Hyperthyroidism was defined as stable when no progression to ophthalmopathy occurred within 18 months of follow-up. Hyperthyroidism patients were newly diagnosed, were aged 18 to 65 years, and had a disease duration under 2 months. Patients with other autoimmune diseases, uncontrolled infections, pregnancy or lactation were excluded from the study. Diagnosis was based on clinical symptoms, serum thyroxine, TRAb, thyroid ultrasound and orbital computed tomography. Ficoll-Paque density gradient centrifugation was used to isolate PBMCs from around 10 ml of fresh peripheral blood. Total RNA was extracted with Trizol reagent and quality-checked on an Agilent 2100 Bioanalyzer.

Recombination joined TRBV7-3 with TRBJ2-2, and possibly TRBD2, on 6 matching bases. The clonotype comes from a woman younger than 35 with stable Graves' hyperthyroidism. Some clones in this sample may be carry-over from other donors' samples. Donor details come from another sample of the same person, matched by shared clones. Sample: peripheral blood. The DNA sequence is TGTGCCAGCAGCTTAGCTGGCGGGGCCTACACCGGGAAGCTGTTTTTT. This gives the protein CASSLAGGAYTGKLFF.